This T cell receptor (beta chain) is from a study of control samples from healthy donors and cancer patients. This table comes from immunoSEQ multiplex PCR, and its TCRdb copy is limited to in-frame clones, with some not included. The sample lists 210,000 or so clones; about 91% were seen once. Germline CDR1 is SNHLY and CDR2 is FYNNEI. This CDR3 has 14 amino acids. V shed 7 bases, J shed 6 bases, and the junction held 9 bases outside the gene matches. The chain is built from TRBV2 and TRBJ2-7, with TRBD1 matching 10 bases. This TCR derives from a man aged 30-40 years in good health. Material: blood. The CDR3 loop reads CASNKEGTGAEQYF. The DNA for the CDR3 is TGTGCCAGCAACAAAGAGGGGACAGGGGCCGAGCAGTACTTC. Using reference TRBV2 and TRBJ2-7 for the parts outside the CDR3, the full variable domain is EPEVTQTPSHQVTQMGQEVILRCVPISNHLYFYWYRQILGQKVEFLVSFYNNEISEKSEIFDDQFSVERPDGSNFTLKIRSTKLEDSAMYFCASNKEGTGAEQYFGPGTRLTVT.